This T cell receptor (beta chain) appears in the sequencing data of a study of vaccination effects on CD4 cells after COVID-19 (dated by TCRdb to 2021 to 2024). With regard to the full study: Post-vaccine samples across the study were collected a median of 72 days after the second dose, with a range of 14 to 241. SARS-CoV-2 spike-specific CD4+ TCR repertoires from before and after mRNA vaccination were compared in COVID-19 convalescent patients and in infection-naive vaccine recipients. A total of ten to eleven COVID-19 convalescent patients and a few SARS-CoV-2-naive healthy vaccine recipients were included in the full study. Cultures from other donors in the study were sequenced using the Oncomine TCR Beta short-read assay on an Illumina iSeq 100.

The V end gives up 5 bases and the J end 6 bases, leaving 13 bases in the junction not matched to a gene. There are 17 amino acids in the CDR3, from cysteine to phenylalanine inclusive. Only the CDR3 region is kept as DNA, spanning 51 bases read in frame from base 1. Via the germline V gene, CDR1 is SGHVS and CDR2 FQNEAQ. Library generation was performed with the immunoSEQ multiplex PCR assay. DNA from the CD4+ T cells that had been cultured and isolated underwent TCR beta CDR3 sequencing. Under the source paper's analysis protocol: The analysis removed non-productive TCR sequences, trimmed reads to the CDR3 region, and retained only CDR3s that were 7 or more amino acids long. The MANAFEST web app was used to pick out antigen-specific clonotypes by comparing their expansion in peptide wells with that in reference cultures. To be called positive, a clone needed expansion at FDR<0.05 compared with the reference and with all other wells, an odds ratio greater than 5, and a frequency greater than 0.1% in two replicate wells. Clonotypes significantly expanded in SARS-CoV-2 spike wells and in at least one common cold coronavirus spike condition were defined as cross-reactive. Using the stringdist R package, CDR3 similarity was measured by Levenshtein distance, and unrooted trees were constructed with ape in R 3.6.1. What TCRdb holds here is the immuneACCESS table cut down to in-frame rearrangements. Part of the clones is not present; checked against another copy, under half of the missing clones reflect an unresolved V gene, and the others are unexplained. The V and J calls and clone size were taken over from that table, and D and trimming were inferred from the DNA. For this sample the table gives under 40,000 clones, of which 82% were detected only once. The ten largest account for roughly 2.1% of the sample.

Overall study outcomes, separate from this receptor: In healthy vaccine recipients, vaccine-induced clones were almost all SARS-CoV-2 mono-reactive, with only 1 of 255 cross-reactive with common cold coronaviruses. Limitations of the study were the small number of convalescent patients and the absence of early post-infection timepoints. Both infection-induced and vaccine-induced clones contracted markedly at late post-vaccination timepoints, which is consistent with waning T cell responses.

In the ViraFEST assay, PBMC were stimulated with viral peptide pools, and TCR sequencing was then used to find antigen-specific CD4+ T cell clonotypes based on their expansion. After less than 13 days of culture, CD4+ T cells were isolated with the EasySep CD4+ T cell isolation kit. Each participant received two doses of an mRNA SARS-CoV-2 vaccine, either BNT162b2 or mRNA-1273. None of the healthy vaccine recipients had a prior SARS-CoV-2 infection, which was confirmed by nucleocapsid antibody tests that came back negative both before and after vaccination. Each well held over 1.5 million PBMC cultured in IMDM containing 5% human AB serum, 9 to 10 IU/ml IL-2 and gentamicin, along with around 11 ug/ml peptides. Half of the culture medium was replaced with fresh IL-2-containing medium on days 3 and 7. Each peptide stimulation condition was cultured in triplicate wells unless otherwise noted. Using Ficoll-Paque Plus gradient centrifugation, PBMC were separated from whole blood and then either used fresh or cryopreserved at -140C. Overlapping peptide pools spanned the spike proteins of SARS-CoV-2 and the common cold coronaviruses HCoV-NL63, HCoV-OC43 and HCoV-229E. The QIAamp micro DNA kit was used to extract genomic DNA from the cultured CD4+ T cells.

Of note for this clone: This clone's antigen is unknown. Qualities for individual bases were not recorded, and no much larger clone is one base off.

The material sequenced was CD4+ T cells from PBMCs cultured with HCoV-NL63 spike peptides, taken after COVID-19 vaccination. The cell subset or site label of this sample denotes: HCoV-NL63 spike overlapping peptide pool stimulation. This sequence uses TRBV7-8 and TRBJ2-2; 9 bases in the middle match TRBD2. The source is a human donor who received a COVID-19 vaccine. Some clones in this sample may be carry-over from other donors' samples. The DNA is as follows: TGTGCCAGCAGCCCATCAGGGCTAGCGGGATCCCCCGGGGAGCTGTTTTTT. Its protein reads: CASSPSGLAGSPGELFF.